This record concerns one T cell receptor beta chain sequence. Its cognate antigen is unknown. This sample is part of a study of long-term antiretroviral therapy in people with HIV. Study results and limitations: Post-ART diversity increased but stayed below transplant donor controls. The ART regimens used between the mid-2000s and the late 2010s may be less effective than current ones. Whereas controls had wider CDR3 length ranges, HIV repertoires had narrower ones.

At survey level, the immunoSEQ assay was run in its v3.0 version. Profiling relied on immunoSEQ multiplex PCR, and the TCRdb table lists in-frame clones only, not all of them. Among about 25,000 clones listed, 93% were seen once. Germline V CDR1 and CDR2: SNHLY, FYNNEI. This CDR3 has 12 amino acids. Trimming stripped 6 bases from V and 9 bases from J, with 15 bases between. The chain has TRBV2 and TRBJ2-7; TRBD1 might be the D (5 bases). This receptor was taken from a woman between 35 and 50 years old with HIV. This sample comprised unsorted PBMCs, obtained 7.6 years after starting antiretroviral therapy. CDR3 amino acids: CASRGLSDGQYF. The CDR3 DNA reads TGTGCCAGCAGGGGGCTCTCGGATGGGCAGTACTTC.